Listed below are T cell receptor beta chains from one sample, sequenced in a study of cytotoxic CD8 clonotypes in ibrutinib-treated CLL. Method: immunoSEQ multiplex PCR; TCRdb's copy keeps in-frame clones and lacks some. Of about 200,000 clones in the sample, 70% were seen once. The specimen comprised PBMCs, sampled after 12 months of ibrutinib treatment. Receptors originate from a human donor with chronic lymphocytic leukemia. Each CDR3 is given without its conserved first and last residue.

TRBV4-2	TRBJ1-1	14	ASSQDVGVQGTEAF
TRBV7-2	TRBJ2-3	12	ASSPRWHTDTQY
TRBV5-1	TRBJ1-1	12	ASSLVAGNTEAF
TRBV29-1	TRBJ2-7	11	SVETVSSYEQY
TRBV27	TRBJ1-2	12	ASSTNFGGLGYT
TRBV7-2	TRBJ2-3	13	ASSLTAGGTDTQY
TRBV19	TRBJ1-2	12	ASTRDRSNYGYT
TRBV5-1	TRBJ1-4	12	ASSLAGTNEKLF
TRBV7-2	TRBJ2-7	12	ASSSPGLSYEQY
TRBV2	TRBJ2-3	14	ASSARGLGTTDTQY
TRBV6-6	TRBJ1-2	11	ASSYLQNYGYT
TRBV7-6	TRBJ1-1	13	ASSSEVGGPTEAF
TRBV9	TRBJ2-3	12	ASSVVSAAGTQY
TRBV18	TRBJ1-2	11	ASSGDREYGYT
TRBV7-9	TRBJ1-2	15	ASSLTVLEDRSYGYT
TRBV29-1	TRBJ2-7	12	SVTRGQGSYEQY
TRBV19	TRBJ2-7	12	ASSVREGSYEQY
TRBV9	TRBJ2-7	11	ASGPTAGDEQY
TRBV27	TRBJ1-1	11	ASGLTGNTEAF
TRBV5-6	TRBJ2-1	11	ASSLDRNWRQF
TRBV5-1	TRBJ1-2	11	ASSSGANYGYT
TRBV29-1	TRBJ1-3	10	SVRTSGNTIY
TRBV5-1	TRBJ1-1	12	ASSLGEMNTEAF
TRBV30	TRBJ2-3	14	AWSGGRAQGTDTQY
TRBV6-5	TRBJ1-2	12	ASSPGQELYGYT
TRBV7-2	TRBJ1-1	10	ASSLSGVEAF
TRBV27	TRBJ2-7	13	ASCPLMTSTYEQY
TRBV6-5	TRBJ2-7	6	ASIEQY
TRBV6-5	TRBJ2-1	13	ASHRTGGRNNEQF
TRBV5-6	TRBJ2-5	13	ASSPLGQATETQY
TRBV27	TRBJ2-7	14	ASSGGPPRHSYEQY
TRBV5-8	TRBJ1-1	14	ASSIGQGALSTEAF
TRBV5-1	TRBJ2-1	10	ASSLTTNEQF
TRBV28	TRBJ1-1	11	ASSDRGRTEAF
TRBV12-2	TRBJ2-4	14	ASRPSRETAKNIQY
TRBV4-2	TRBJ1-3	12	ASSQAVSGNTIY
TRBV19	TRBJ2-1	12	ASSIGGSYNEQF
TRBV2	TRBJ2-3	13	ASRLGGAGTDTQY
TRBV5-4	TRBJ2-5	13	ASSAFSSSQETQY
TRBV29-1	TRBJ2-1	9	SVELAAEQF
TRBV6-6	TRBJ2-2	13	ASSHRTGITGELF
TRBV7-3	TRBJ2-3	13	ASSEPVIAGDTQY
TRBV11-2	TRBJ2-1	8	ASSFHEQF
TRBV4-3	TRBJ2-6	12	ASSRSPGANVLT
TRBV6-5	TRBJ2-1	11	ASRRQGYNEQF
TRBV27	TRBJ2-7	13	ASSSPGTGVSEQY
TRBV11-2	TRBJ2-5	14	ASSPLNAGVGETQY
TRBV7-2	TRBJ2-3	13	ASSLLRVSTDTQY
TRBV19	TRBJ2-7	15	ASSPGLAGGRTYEQY
TRBV20-1	TRBJ1-1	9	SAPYPRQVL
TRBV6-6	TRBJ1-1	12	ASSALREGTEAF
TRBV18	TRBJ2-3	13	ASSPDRGPTDTQY
TRBV25-1	TRBJ2-3	13	ASRGTGGIPDTQY
TRBV6-5	TRBJ1-2	13	ASSYSKGHNYGYT
TRBV27	TRBJ1-2	12	ASSPPGVNYGYT
TRBV7-9	TRBJ2-5	11	ASSFGGRETQY
TRBV6-1	TRBJ2-5	12	ASTQRGWQETQY
TRBV9	TRBJ1-2	14	ASSVSGTGGYYGYT
TRBV29-1	TRBJ2-7	10	SVGQFSYEQY
TRBV30	TRBJ1-5	11	AWSIRAEQPQH